This is a list of T cell receptor beta chains from one sample in a study of tissue T cells after allogeneic stem cell transplantation. Clones were sequenced by immunoSEQ multiplex PCR, and TCRdb holds only the in-frame ones, with some missing. The sample records under 50,000 clones, 92% being singletons. The specimen was blood, collected before transplantation. Receptors originate from a woman aged 40-69 years who later had graft-versus-host disease after an allogeneic stem cell transplant. CDR3s include the opening cysteine and the closing phenylalanine or tryptophan. Fields, in order: CDR3 DNA, CDR3 protein, V gene, clone size, J gene, D gene. A D gene is named only where the DNA matches it firmly. Clone size is given for some rows only: seen once, a few or many times, or a class if the clone is expanded.

CDR3nt: TGTGCCAGCAGCTTAGTGGGACAGGGCTGGATCGAGCAGTACTTC
CDR3aa: CASSLVGQGWIEQYF
v_gene: TRBV11-2
abundance: .
j_gene: TRBJ2-7
d_gene: TRBD1

CDR3nt: TGTGCCAGCAGCCAAGAAGGATCGGGTACGAAGCTGTTTTTT
CDR3aa: CASSQEGSGTKLFF
v_gene: TRBV3-1/TRBV3-2
abundance: once
j_gene: TRBJ2-2
d_gene: .

CDR3nt: TGTGCCAGCAGGCGGGACCATCTTAGAAATGAGCAGTTCTTC
CDR3aa: CASRRDHLRNEQFF
v_gene: TRBV6-4
abundance: .
j_gene: TRBJ2-1
d_gene: .

CDR3nt: TGTGCCACCAGCACCTTTACGAACAATGAGCAGTTCTTC
CDR3aa: CATSTFTNNEQFF
v_gene: TRBV15
abundance: .
j_gene: TRBJ2-1
d_gene: .

CDR3nt: TGTGCCAGCAGTGCTCCAGGGATTTGGTTGGACACTGAAGCTTTCTTT
CDR3aa: CASSAPGIWLDTEAFF
v_gene: TRBV9
abundance: .
j_gene: TRBJ1-1
d_gene: .

CDR3nt: TGTGCCAGCAGCTCTAGGGACAGGGAGGCCTACAATGAGCAGTTCTTC
CDR3aa: CASSSRDREAYNEQFF
v_gene: TRBV11-3
abundance: once
j_gene: TRBJ2-1
d_gene: TRBD1

CDR3nt: TGTGCCAGTAGGGGCAGGGGTATGGGCACTGAAGCTTTCTTT
CDR3aa: CASRGRGMGTEAFF
v_gene: TRBV5-6
abundance: .
j_gene: TRBJ1-1
d_gene: .

CDR3nt: TGTGCCTGGAGTGTAGGGACACCACCTGAGCAGTTCTTC
CDR3aa: CAWSVGTPPEQFF
v_gene: TRBV30
abundance: few
j_gene: TRBJ2-1
d_gene: .

CDR3nt: TGTGCCAGCCGTACGAGAGGGGCCAGCAATCAGCCCCAGCATTTT
CDR3aa: CASRTRGASNQPQHF
v_gene: TRBV28
abundance: .
j_gene: TRBJ1-5
d_gene: .

CDR3nt: TGTGCCAGCAGTTTCTCTCAGCCCCAGCATTTT
CDR3aa: CASSFSQPQHF
v_gene: TRBV28
abundance: .
j_gene: TRBJ1-5
d_gene: .

CDR3nt: TGTGCCAGCAGTAAAAACACTGCTCCTTACAATGAGCAGTTCTTC
CDR3aa: CASSKNTAPYNEQFF
v_gene: TRBV6-6
abundance: .
j_gene: TRBJ2-1
d_gene: .

CDR3nt: TGTGCCAGTAGTCCCTCCAAGTTCCCAGAGACCCAGTACTTC
CDR3aa: CASSPSKFPETQYF
v_gene: TRBV19
abundance: .
j_gene: TRBJ2-5
d_gene: .

CDR3nt: TGTGCCAGCTCCATACCTGGGGGACAGGGGAGGACGGACTACGAGCAGTACTTC
CDR3aa: CASSIPGGQGRTDYEQYF
v_gene: TRBV18
abundance: once
j_gene: TRBJ2-7
d_gene: TRBD1

CDR3nt: TGTGGCGGGGGTAGCGGGAGTAGCGGGGAGCTGTTTTTT
CDR3aa: CGGGSGSSGELFF
v_gene: TRBV7-9
abundance: .
j_gene: TRBJ2-2
d_gene: TRBD2

CDR3nt: TGCGCCAGCAGCCAAGCTTCGACTAGCCGCCGCACAGATACGCAGTATTTT
CDR3aa: CASSQASTSRRTDTQYF
v_gene: TRBV4-3
abundance: .
j_gene: TRBJ2-3
d_gene: TRBD2

CDR3nt: TGTGCCAGCAGCCGAGTGGACGGTACTAACTATGGCTACACCTTC
CDR3aa: CASSRVDGTNYGYTF
v_gene: TRBV4-2
abundance: .
j_gene: TRBJ1-2
d_gene: .

CDR3nt: TGTGCCAGCAGTTCCCTAGCGGGAGGGATTTACGAGCAGTACTTC
CDR3aa: CASSSLAGGIYEQYF
v_gene: TRBV27
abundance: .
j_gene: TRBJ2-7
d_gene: TRBD2

CDR3nt: TGTGCCAGTAGTATTAATATTGGGCGGGATCTCAACAATGAGCAGTTCTTC
CDR3aa: CASSINIGRDLNNEQFF
v_gene: TRBV19
abundance: .
j_gene: TRBJ2-1
d_gene: .

CDR3nt: TGTGCCAGCAGCTTAACACTGAACACTGAAGCTTTCTTT
CDR3aa: CASSLTLNTEAFF
v_gene: TRBV7-3
abundance: .
j_gene: TRBJ1-1
d_gene: .

CDR3nt: TGTGCCAGCAGCCTAGGAACAGGGGGCGTCACTGAAGCTTTCTTT
CDR3aa: CASSLGTGGVTEAFF
v_gene: TRBV5-8
abundance: .
j_gene: TRBJ1-1
d_gene: TRBD1

CDR3nt: TGTGCCAGTAGTCGACCCGGACTAGCGGGAGGCACAGATACGCAGTATTTT
CDR3aa: CASSRPGLAGGTDTQYF
v_gene: TRBV19
abundance: .
j_gene: TRBJ2-3
d_gene: TRBD2

CDR3nt: TGCAGCGCCCGAAAGGGGACCTTGGTCGCAGATACGCAGTATTTT
CDR3aa: CSARKGTLVADTQYF
v_gene: TRBV29-1
abundance: once
j_gene: TRBJ2-3
d_gene: .